This entry lists 22 T cell receptor beta chains sequenced from one sample in a study of long-term antiretroviral therapy in people with HIV. Survey-level immunoSEQ v3.0 assays were run. Clones were sequenced by immunoSEQ multiplex PCR, and TCRdb holds only the in-frame ones, with some missing. The data show about 25,000 clones, with around 88% seen just once and 5.3% held by the top ten. The input for sequencing was unsorted PBMCs, taken about 4.5 years after starting antiretroviral therapy. The source is a young man with HIV.

This chain uses TRBV7-2 with TRBJ2-5, with unresolved D. Deletions cut 5 bases from V and 7 bases from J, with 14 bases between. Germline CDR1 is SGHTA and CDR2 is FQGNSA. This CDR3 is 13 amino acids long. In DNA form, the CDR3 reads TGTGCCAGCAGCCCCCGGGTCGAAGGGACCCAGTACTTC. Protein product: CASSPRVEGTQYF.

The chain carries TRBV6-6 and TRBJ2-7; D is unclear. From germline, CDR1 is MNHNY and CDR2 SVGAGI (reference sequence). Trimming stripped 2 bases from V and 0 bases from J, with 11 bases between. CDR3 length: 15 residues. The CDR3 nucleotides read TGTGCCAGCAGTTACCTGGCAGGTCTCTCCTACGAGCAGTACTTC. Translation gives CASSYLAGLSYEQYF.

This clone showed up just once. The chain couples TRBV11-1 to TRBJ2-5; possible D gene TRBD2, 6 bases. Germline V gives CDR1 SGHAT, CDR2 FQDESV (reference sequence). The CDR3 has 14 amino acids. The V end was cut by 3 bases, the J end by 5 bases, with 13 bases between. CDR3 DNA: TGTGCCAGCAGCTTGGAGGGAAACAGGGAGACCCAGTACTTC. The encoded protein is CASSLEGNRETQYF.

The chain has TRBV6-1 and TRBJ1-5; D uncertain. Germline loops: CDR1 MNHNS, CDR2 SASEGT. V lost 9 bases and J lost 0, with 0 bases in between. The CDR3 has 10 amino acids. CDR3 region: CASSNQPQHF. In DNA form, the CDR3 reads TGTGCCAGTAGCAATCAGCCCCAGCATTTT.

The genes are TRBV5-4 and TRBJ2-3; D is uncertain. The germline CDR1 and CDR2 sequences are SGHNT and YYREEE (reference sequence). The CDR3 is 16 residues long. Trimming stripped 4 bases from V and 2 bases from J, with 17 bases between. CDR3 in amino acids: CASSPGVGIATDTQYF. CDR3 in DNA: TGTGCCAGCAGCCCCGGCGTGGGGATAGCCACAGATACGCAGTATTTT.

The chain carries TRBV6-4 and TRBJ1-6, with a weak D call TRBD1 (6 bases). CDR1 MRHNA and CDR2 SNTAGT come from the germline V gene. The CDR3 is made up of 13 amino acids. V gave up 4 bases and J gave up 6 bases, with 7 bases separating them. Here the CDR3 reads CASSAGANSPLHF. CDR3 in DNA: TGTGCCAGCAGTGCGGGGGCTAATTCACCCCTCCACTTT.

The genes are TRBV11-1 and TRBJ2-2; D may be TRBD1 (6 bases). CDR3 length: 12 amino acids. Deletions cut 5 bases from V and 7 bases from J, with 8 bases between. Germline V CDR1 and CDR2: SGHAT, FQDESV (reference sequence). CDR3 sequence: CASSSRGGELFF. The CDR3 DNA reads TGTGCCAGCAGCAGCAGGGGCGGGGAGCTGTTTTTT.

The J gene is TRBJ2-1, the V gene TRBV6-5, with a possible D match to TRBD1 (5 bases). Trimming pared 4 bases from V and 4 bases from J, leaving 8 bases between. The CDR3 spans 13 residues. Germline values: CDR1 MNHEY, CDR2 SVGAGI. The CDR3 bases are TGTGCCAGCAGTTCGGACACTTACAATGAGCAGTTCTTC. This codes for CASSSDTYNEQFF.

J is TRBJ2-1 and V is TRBV4-3, with a tentative D call TRBD2 (6 bases). This CDR3 has 16 amino acids. Germline lookup yields CDR1 LGHNA and CDR2 YSLEER. V lost 0 bases and J 0 bases, leaving 9 bases between the germline ends. The CDR3 sequence is CASSQDNGGSYNEQFF. In DNA, the CDR3 is TGCGCCAGCAGCCAAGATAACGGGGGCTCCTACAATGAGCAGTTCTTC.

V is TRBV6-1 and J is TRBJ2-3; 8 positions match TRBD2. The length of the CDR3 is 18 residues. CDR1 is MNHNS, CDR2 SASEGT, per germline. V trimming: 4 bases; J trimming: 0 bases; junction bases outside the gene matches: 12. Here the CDR3 reads CASSGAPGLGGSTDTQYF. CDR3 coding DNA: TGTGCCAGCAGTGGGGCCCCGGGACTAGGGGGAAGCACAGATACGCAGTATTTT.

To note about this clone: The junction departs from germline at one end; a sequencing error may be responsible. This chain joins TRBV5-4 and TRBJ2-1, with TRBD2 identical over 8 bases. The CDR3 is 16 amino acids. Germline V CDR1 and CDR2: SGHNT, YYREEE (reference sequence). CDR3 sequence (DNA): TGTGCCAGCAGCTTGGGGTCGGGGGGGCCTTACAGTGAGCAGTTCTTC. Translation gives CASSLGSGGPYSEQFF.

V gene TRBV10-2 combines with J gene TRBJ2-1; 11 nucleotides align to TRBD2. Germline V gene data show CDR1 as WSHSY and CDR2 as SAAADI. CDR3 length: 15 residues. V shed 6 bases, J shed 4 bases, and the junction held 5 bases outside the gene matches. CDR3 residues: CASRASGGTYNEQFF. In nucleotides, the CDR3 is TGCGCCAGCAGAGCTAGCGGGGGGACTTACAATGAGCAGTTCTTC.

DNA for the CDR3: TGTGCCAGCAGCACGGGACTAGCGGGAGTCGGGGAGCTGTTTTTT. This gives the protein CASSTGLAGVGELFF. V is TRBV9 and J is TRBJ2-2, with TRBD2 matching 14 bases. The CDR3 runs 15 residues. Germline values: CDR1 SGDLS, CDR2 YYNGEE. J lost 7 bases, V lost 4 bases, and 3 bases had no gene match.

This clone has a single count. This chain joins TRBV11-1 and TRBJ1-2; a possible D gene is TRBD1 (6 bases). CDR3 size: 14 residues. With 2 bases removed from V and 5 bases from J, the gap between germline ends came to 12 bases. Germline lookup yields CDR1 SGHAT and CDR2 FQDESV (reference sequence). CDR3 amino acids: CASSLKGDSYGYTF. The CDR3, as DNA: TGTGCCAGCAGCTTAAAGGGGGATTCTTATGGCTACACCTTC.

V and J are TRBV5-6 and TRBJ1-2; a possible D gene is TRBD1 (5 bases). Per germline, CDR1 SGHDT and CDR2 YYEEEE. The V gene lost 2 bases and the J gene lost 3 bases, with 11 bases spanning the gap. The CDR3 has 14 residues. CDR3 sequence: CASSFGDRYYGYTF. The CDR3 DNA follows: TGTGCCAGCAGCTTTGGAGACAGATACTATGGCTACACCTTC. Combining the CDR3 with reference TRBV5-6 and TRBJ1-2 gives the whole variable domain DAGVTQSPTHLIKTRGQQVTLRCSPKSGHDTVSWYQQALGQGPQFIFQYYEEEERQRGNFPDRFSGHQFPNYSSELNVNALLLGDSALYLCASSFGDRYYGYTFGSGTRLTVV.

The rearrangement links TRBV11-3 to TRBJ1-1, with a tentative D call TRBD1 (5 bases). Trimming cost V 1 base and J 6 bases, with 9 bases left between them. From germline, CDR1 is SGHNT and CDR2 YENEEA. The CDR3 covers 13 residues. The CDR3 region is CASSLGWDSEAFF. The DNA for the CDR3 is TGTGCCAGCAGCTTAGGTTGGGACTCTGAAGCTTTCTTT.

This sequence joins TRBV13 and TRBJ1-4; D may be TRBD1 (5 bases). The CDR3 totals 14 residues. Between the trimmed V and J ends, which lost 3 bases and 7 bases, there was a span of 12 bases. Looked up from germline, CDR1 is PRHDT and CDR2 is FYEKMQ (reference sequence). CDR3 region: CASSFKAGGEKLFF. In nucleotides, the CDR3 is TGTGCCAGCAGCTTCAAGGCGGGGGGTGAAAAACTGTTTTTT.

The CDR3 spells CASLRQGLWAEQYF. CDR3 in DNA: TGTGCCAGCCTCAGACAGGGGCTTTGGGCCGAGCAGTACTTC. The chain employs TRBV6-1 and TRBJ2-7; TRBD1 matches at 8 bases. V dropped 8 bases and J dropped 6; count of bases not matched to a gene: 12. Germline CDR1 MNHNS, CDR2 SASEGT. CDR3 size: 14 residues.

The chain is built from TRBV6-1 and TRBJ2-7; D not resolved. CDR3 length equals 14 residues. Looked up from germline, CDR1 is MNHNS and CDR2 is SASEGT. The V end lost 0 bases, the J end lost 1 base, and 7 bases lay between the germline ends. CDR3 DNA sequence: TGTGCCAGCAGTGAAGCAGGCCAGTCCTACGAGCAGTACTTC. Encoded protein: CASSEAGQSYEQYF.

Here the CDR3 DNA reads TGTGCCAGCGGTACAGGGGCCTCCTACGAGCAGTACTTC. Translating gives CASGTGASYEQYF. The chain is built from TRBV27 and TRBJ2-7, with 7 bases identical to TRBD1. Germline trimming cut 8 bases from V and 0 bases from J; bases unmatched to any gene: 4. The germline gives CDR1 MNHEY, CDR2 SMNVEV (reference sequence). The CDR3 sequence is 13 residues long.

This chain links TRBV15 with TRBJ2-7, with D possibly matching TRBD1 (5 bases). Trimming took 0 bases from V and 0 from J, leaving 12 bases between them. The CDR3 covers 16 residues. The germline gives CDR1 LNHNV, CDR2 YYDKDF (reference sequence). The CDR3 protein is CATSRDLAGISYEQYF. CDR3 DNA: TGTGCCACCAGCAGAGATCTGGCAGGGATCTCCTACGAGCAGTACTTC.

The V call is TRBV15, the J call TRBJ1-5, with D hard to call. The CDR3 length is 17 residues. Germline-derived CDR1 and CDR2 are LNHNV and YYDKDF (reference sequence). V lost 2 bases and J lost 1, with 15 bases in between. Here the CDR3 DNA reads TGTGCCACCAGCAGACCCAAGGGCGGCAGCAGCAATCAGCCCCAGCATTTT. Its translation: CATSRPKGGSSNQPQHF.